These 9 T cell receptor beta chains originate from one sample sequenced in a study of blood T cell repertoires in COVID-19. Method: immunoSEQ multiplex PCR; TCRdb's copy keeps in-frame clones and lacks some. The sample contains 200,000 to 250,000 clones, about 91% of which appear only once. The sequenced sample consisted of peripheral blood. The source of these receptors is a man between 18 and 35 years old with active or convalescent COVID-19.

The chain couples TRBV24-1 to TRBJ2-2; unclear D gene. Trimming removed 5 bases from V and 2 bases from J, with 8 bases in between. Germline CDR1 reads KGHDR; CDR2 reads SFDVKD. This CDR3 is 14 amino acids long. For the CDR3, the DNA is TGTGCCACCAGTGCCACTCTTAACACCGGGGAGCTGTTTTTT. Amino acid sequence: CATSATLNTGELFF.

This chain links TRBV10-3 with TRBJ2-7; 14 nucleotides agree with TRBD2. V trimming: 8 bases; J trimming: 6 bases; junction bases outside the gene matches: 6. CDR1 and CDR2 (germline): ENHRY, SYGVKD. The CDR3 consists of 14 residues. DNA of the CDR3: TGTGCCATCCGTAAGGGACTAGCGGGAGTCGAGCAGTACTTC. This codes for CAIRKGLAGVEQYF.

This chain links TRBV19 with TRBJ2-3; 12 bases agree with TRBD2. Germline-derived CDR1 and CDR2 are LNHDA and SQIVND (reference sequence). This CDR3 is 16 amino acids long. J lost 6 bases, V lost 4 bases, and 8 bases had no gene match. The CDR3 is CASSTSGRAPSDTQYF. The CDR3 coding sequence is TGTGCCAGTAGTACTAGCGGGAGGGCCCCATCGGATACGCAGTATTTT.

The chain uses TRBV7-2 and TRBJ1-2; TRBD1 agrees at 7 bases. In germline, CDR1 is SGHTA, CDR2 FQGNSA. Losses at the gene ends were 2 bases for V and 8 bases for J; bases not matched to a gene: 11. The CDR3 is 15 amino acids. The CDR3 reads CASSLRARQGEGYTF. CDR3 coding DNA: TGTGCCAGCAGCTTACGGGCTCGACAGGGAGAGGGCTACACCTTC.

The chain carries TRBV12-3 or TRBV12-4 and TRBJ2-5, with D possibly TRBD2 on 6 matching bases. V dropped 8 bases and J dropped 1 base, with 8 bases sitting between them. The CDR3 is 12 amino acids. This CDR3 reads CASLGLQETQYF. CDR3 nucleotide sequence: TGTGCCAGCCTGGGACTCCAAGAGACCCAGTACTTC.

The chain couples TRBV5-1 to TRBJ2-3, with D hard to call. The CDR3 totals 13 residues. Germline V CDR1 and CDR2: SGHRS, YFSETQ. V dropped 4 bases and J dropped 8 bases, with 14 bases sitting between them. CDR3 protein: CASSGDFPGTQYF. The CDR3 DNA reads TGCGCCAGCAGCGGCGACTTCCCGGGTACGCAGTATTTT.

The CDR3: CASSFDGGSGNTIYF. The CDR3, as DNA: TGTGCCAGCAGTTTCGATGGGGGGTCTGGAAACACCATATATTTT. The genes are TRBV27 and TRBJ1-3; tentative D call: TRBD1 (5 bases). Germline V lookup: CDR1 MNHEY, CDR2 SMNVEV (reference sequence). The CDR3 has 15 residues. V was pared by 3 bases and J by 1 base, with 10 bases between.

This chain links TRBV5-1 with TRBJ2-1, with D possibly matching TRBD2 (5 bases). The ends were cut back, 1 base at V and 0 bases at J, with 11 bases in the middle. CDR3 size: 16 residues. From germline, CDR1 is SGHRS and CDR2 YFSETQ. As DNA, the CDR3 is TGCGCCAGCAGCTTGAGAGCGGATAGCTCCTACAATGAGCAGTTCTTC. As protein: CASSLRADSSYNEQFF.

The chain recombines TRBV19 with TRBJ2-2; D may be TRBD2 (6 bases). V lost 6 bases, J lost 0 bases, and 8 bases lay in between. The CDR3 is 14 residues long. CDR1 is LNHDA and CDR2 is SQIVND in the germline V gene (reference sequence). CDR3 protein: CASRSGANTGELFF. The CDR3 region has the DNA TGTGCCAGTAGGTCGGGGGCGAACACCGGGGAGCTGTTTTTT.